This T cell receptor beta chain was captured in a study of T-cell reconstitution after alpha-beta-depleted transplantation in children. The germline V gene has CDR1 DFQATT and CDR2 SNEGSKA (reference sequence). The V gene end was trimmed by 1 base and the J gene end by 5 bases; junction bases not matched to a gene: 7. The CDR3 length is 16 residues. Unique molecular identifiers were used in preparing the TCRbeta library. TCRdb itself ran the PCR reads through MiXCR, one entry per CDR3 protein. This sample has almost 400,000 distinct CDR3 sequences, with roughly 20% found just once. This clonotype was observed at least ten times.

This receptor was identified in a human donor who donated a stem cell graft to a child with acute myeloid leukemia. This specimen consisted of PBMCs from the stem cell graft donor, obtained from the stem cell graft. The V gene is TRBV20-1, the J gene TRBJ2-1; 11 nucleotides line up with TRBD2. The CDR3 region is CSARGGGTSGNNEQFF. The CDR3 region has the DNA TGCAGTGCTAGAGGAGGGGGGACTAGCGGCAACAATGAGCAGTTCTTC.